The rows below give T cell receptor beta chains drawn from one sample of a study of cytomegalovirus exposure and HLA in healthy donors. TCRdb's table, derived via immunoSEQ multiplex PCR, lists solely in-frame clones and lacks some. Of roughly 100,000 clones in the sample, about 75% were seen once. The sample consisted of PBMCs. The receptors were sampled from a man aged 35 to 55 in good health and CMV-seronegative. Both conserved end residues are part of each CDR3. A D gene is named only where the DNA matches it firmly. Expanded clones get a size class; other rows say once, few or many, or leave the size out.

d_call,j_call,v_call,clone_size,cdr3_aa,cdr3_nt
NA,TRBJ1-1,TRBV6-4,NA,CASSRETGTEAFF,TGTGCCAGCAGCCGGGAGACGGGAACTGAAGCTTTCTTT
NA,TRBJ1-4,TRBV5-1,NA,CASSTGGFDEKLFF,TGCGCCAGCAGCACGGGGGGATTCGATGAAAAACTGTTTTTT
NA,TRBJ1-2,TRBV20-1,NA,CSARSYGYTF,TGCAGTGCTAGGAGCTATGGCTACACCTTC
NA,TRBJ2-7,TRBV19,once,CASSSPGLSYEQYF,TGTGCCAGTAGTTCCCCCGGGTTGTCCTACGAGCAGTACTTC
TRBD1,TRBJ1-3,TRBV7-6,NA,CASVPGQRCLSDF,TGTGCCAGCGTCCCGGGACAGAGGTGTCTATCGGATTTT
NA,TRBJ1-2,TRBV6-6,NA,CASSYSQGGYTF,TGTGCCAGCAGTTACTCACAGGGTGGCTACACCTTC
TRBD1,TRBJ1-2,TRBV7-2,once,CASSLMDRGGYGYTF,TGTGCCAGCAGCTTGATGGACAGGGGGGGATATGGCTACACCTTC
TRBD1,TRBJ1-6,TRBV5-1,NA,CASSFGPSTGGSPLHF,TGCGCCAGCAGCTTCGGACCCTCGACAGGGGGTTCACCCCTCCACTTT
NA,TRBJ1-4,TRBV25-1,NA,CASSGVQGYNEKLFF,TGTGCCAGCAGTGGCGTCCAGGGGTATAATGAAAAACTGTTTTTT
TRBD1,TRBJ2-7,TRBV25-1,NA,CASSGKLRQGAAYEQYF,TGTGCCAGCAGTGGGAAACTTAGACAGGGGGCGGCCTACGAGCAGTACTTC
NA,TRBJ2-5,TRBV9,NA,CASSETGGRETQYF,TGTGCCAGCAGTGAAACGGGGGGCCGGGAGACCCAGTACTTC
TRBD1,TRBJ1-3,TRBV4-2,NA,CASSLYPRDQTGIYF,TGTGCCAGCAGCCTTTACCCCAGGGACCAGACAGGGATATATTTT
TRBD1,TRBJ1-2,TRBV2,NA,CASSPGQGVNYGYTF,TGTGCCAGCAGTCCTGGACAGGGGGTTAACTATGGCTACACCTTC
NA,TRBJ2-1,TRBV9,NA,CASSAAGNEQFF,TGTGCCAGCAGCGCCGCAGGGAATGAGCAGTTCTTC
NA,TRBJ2-4,TRBV5-4,NA,CASSLAGETKNIQYF,TGTGCCAGCAGCTTGGCGGGAGAGACTAAAAACATTCAGTACTTC
TRBD2,TRBJ2-5,TRBV5-1,NA,CASSPNPAGGRETQYF,TGCGCCAGCAGCCCGAATCCGGCGGGGGGGCGAGAGACCCAGTACTTC
NA,TRBJ1-2,TRBV2,NA,CASSSLGPYGYTF,TGTGCCAGCAGTTCGCTGGGGCCCTATGGCTACACCTTC
NA,TRBJ2-7,TRBV6-6,NA,CASSYTGEGSYEQYF,TGTGCCAGCAGTTACACGGGAGAAGGCTCCTACGAGCAGTACTTC
TRBD1,TRBJ2-7,TRBV7-8,NA,CASSFIVPGQGNEQYF,TGTGCCAGCAGCTTTATTGTCCCGGGACAGGGGAACGAGCAGTACTTC
NA,TRBJ2-1,TRBV5-5,NA,CASSLGWQGTEQFF,TGTGCCAGCAGCTTGGGGTGGCAGGGTACTGAGCAGTTCTTC
NA,TRBJ2-6,TRBV19,NA,CASSSTGGGRAGANVLAF,TGTGCCAGTAGTTCAACCGGCGGGGGCAGGGCTGGGGCCAACGTCCTGGCTTTC
TRBD1,TRBJ2-5,TRBV28,few,CASSRTGMRETQYF,TGTGCCAGCAGTCGGACAGGGATGAGGGAGACCCAGTACTTC
NA,TRBJ1-1,TRBV5-8,few,CASSLRGGSLNTEAFF,TGTGCCAGCAGCTTGAGGGGGGGAAGCTTGAACACTGAAGCTTTCTTT
TRBD2,TRBJ2-5,TRBV5-8,few,CASSLGLAGEETQYF,TGTGCCAGCAGCTTGGGCCTAGCGGGGGAAGAGACCCAGTACTTC
NA,TRBJ1-1,TRBV7-2,NA,CASSQNYLGTGVRGTEAFF,TGTGCCAGCAGCCAGAACTACTTAGGGACGGGGGTTAGAGGAACTGAAGCTTTCTTT
NA,TRBJ2-2,TRBV25-1,NA,CASRAPLSLMNTGELFF,TGTGCCAGCAGGGCACCCCTCTCCCTTATGAACACCGGGGAGCTGTTTTTT
TRBD2,TRBJ2-5,TRBV19,once,CASSPDGTSGGYPQYF,TGTGCCAGTAGTCCGGACGGCACTAGCGGGGGGTATCCCCAGTACTTC
NA,TRBJ1-1,TRBV6-1,few,CASRLSWDTEAFF,TGTGCCAGCAGACTATCATGGGACACTGAAGCTTTCTTT